This is a list of T cell receptor beta chains from one sample in a study of vaccination effects on CD4 cells after COVID-19. Sequencing used immunoSEQ multiplex PCR; TCRdb keeps in-frame clones, though not all of them. The sample contains around 68,000 clones, around 80% of which appear only once. No antigen is known for these receptors. Here the sequenced sample was CD4+ T cells from PBMCs cultured with SARS-CoV-2 spike peptides, taken before COVID-19 vaccination. These receptors originate from a human donor who received a COVID-19 vaccine. Each CDR3 is given with its conserved first and last residue. Each record gives: J gene, V gene, clone size, D gene, CDR3 protein, CDR3 DNA. D genes are given only for firm matches. Rows may omit the clone size; those that give it use once, few, many or a size class.

TRBJ1-4 | TRBV30 | - | TRBD1 | CAWCPGQGEKLFF | TGTGCCTGGTGCCCGGGACAGGGCGAAAAACTGTTTTTT
TRBJ1-4 | TRBV7-2 | - | - | CASSLYRDRGEKLFF | TGTGCCAGCAGCTTATACCGGGACCGTGGGGAAAAACTGTTTTTT
TRBJ2-3 | TRBV5-1 | - | - | CASSLRGTSTDTQYF | TGCGCCAGCAGCTTGCGGGGAACTAGCACAGATACGCAGTATTTT
TRBJ2-3 | TRBV14 | - | - | CASSQDKEGRLTDTQYF | TGTGCCAGCAGCCAAGATAAGGAGGGGCGTCTCACAGATACGCAGTATTTT
TRBJ1-4 | TRBV28 | - | TRBD1 | CASSRWTGVGEKLFF | TGTGCCAGCAGTCGGTGGACAGGGGTGGGGGAAAAACTGTTTTTT
TRBJ2-5 | TRBV7-3 | - | - | CASSLTGGAGETQYF | TGTGCCAGCAGCTTAACGGGGGGGGCGGGTGAGACCCAGTACTTC
TRBJ2-1 | TRBV29-1 | - | - | CSVGQVYNEQFF | TGCAGCGTTGGGCAGGTCTACAATGAGCAGTTCTTC
TRBJ2-1 | TRBV5-1 | few | TRBD2 | CASSSGRYNEQFF | TGCGCCAGCAGCTCCGGGAGGTATAATGAGCAGTTCTTC
TRBJ2-5 | TRBV4-1 | - | - | CASSPLAKETQYF | TGCGCCAGCAGCCCCTTAGCTAAAGAGACCCAGTACTTC
TRBJ2-2 | TRBV5-4 | few | - | CASSLRSRNTGELFF | TGTGCCAGCAGTTTAAGGTCGCGGAACACCGGGGAGCTGTTTTTT
TRBJ2-3 | TRBV18 | - | TRBD2 | CASSPGGEDTQYF | TGTGCCAGCTCACCTGGGGGGGAAGATACGCAGTATTTT
TRBJ2-3 | TRBV7-2 | - | TRBD2 | CASSTLAGVSTDTQYF | TGTGCCAGCAGCACCCTAGCGGGGGTGAGCACAGATACGCAGTATTTT
TRBJ1-1 | TRBV6-5 | - | TRBD1 | CASSSLTGGNTEAFF | TGTGCCAGCAGTTCCCTGACAGGGGGGAACACTGAAGCTTTCTTT
TRBJ1-1 | TRBV9 | - | - | CASSEGHLNTEAFF | TGTGCCAGCAGCGAGGGACACTTGAACACTGAAGCTTTCTTT
TRBJ2-5 | TRBV7-8 | - | - | CASSTERASDTETQYF | TGTGCCAGCAGCACAGAGAGGGCCAGCGATACCGAGACCCAGTACTTC
TRBJ1-1 | TRBV2 | few | - | CASSGGSHTEAFF | TGTGCCAGCAGTGGGGGGTCTCACACTGAAGCTTTCTTT
TRBJ2-2 | TRBV2 | - | TRBD2 | CASSEEGTSGGVTGELFF | TGTGCCAGCAGTGAAGAGGGGACTAGCGGGGGAGTCACCGGGGAGCTGTTTTTT
TRBJ2-5 | TRBV2 | - | - | CASSYAGAGETQYF | TGTGCCAGCAGTTACGCGGGGGCAGGAGAGACCCAGTACTTC
TRBJ1-5 | TRBV19 | - | - | CASSIGVSNQPQHF | TGTGCCAGTAGTATAGGCGTGAGCAATCAGCCCCAGCATTTT
TRBJ1-5 | TRBV4-2 | few | - | CASSHLPGESNQPQHF | TGTGCCAGCAGCCATCTCCCGGGGGAGAGCAATCAGCCCCAGCATTTT
TRBJ2-3 | TRBV19 | - | TRBD2 | CASKTSGATDTQYF | TGTGCCAGTAAGACTAGCGGGGCCACAGATACGCAGTATTTT
TRBJ2-2 | TRBV11-2 | - | TRBD2 | CASRLTSGGAGGELFF | TGTGCCAGCAGACTTACTAGCGGGGGGGCCGGCGGGGAGCTGTTTTTT
TRBJ1-6 | TRBV6-1 | - | TRBD1 | CASSENRGYNSPLHF | TGTGCCAGCAGTGAAAACAGGGGGTATAATTCACCCCTCCACTTT
TRBJ1-6 | TRBV28 | few | - | CASSLSEVSPLHF | TGTGCCAGCAGTTTATCCGAGGTTTCACCCCTCCACTTT
TRBJ1-1 | TRBV2 | - | TRBD1 | CASRTGGSTEAFF | TGTGCCAGCAGGACAGGGGGCTCAACTGAAGCTTTCTTT
TRBJ1-2 | TRBV18 | few | - | CASSPLDGGSGGYTF | TGTGCCAGCTCACCACTTGACGGCGGGTCTGGTGGCTACACCTTC
TRBJ1-1 | TRBV5-1 | few | TRBD1 | CASSITGTGLAFF | TGCGCCAGCAGCATAACCGGGACAGGGCTCGCTTTCTTT
TRBJ2-3 | TRBV7-8 | - | - | CASSARPNWDTQYF | TGTGCCAGCAGCGCCAGACCAAACTGGGATACGCAGTATTTT
TRBJ1-5 | TRBV6-1 | - | - | CASSEDPLMPQHF | TGTGCCAGCAGTGAAGACCCCCTTATGCCCCAGCATTTT
TRBJ1-5 | TRBV10-2 | - | - | CASRVQVNQPQHF | TGCGCCAGCAGGGTTCAGGTAAATCAGCCCCAGCATTTT
TRBJ1-1 | TRBV11-1 | few | - | CASTDRGTNTEAFF | TGTGCCAGCACCGATAGGGGGACCAACACTGAAGCTTTCTTT
TRBJ1-1 | TRBV7-3 | - | TRBD1 | CASSSTRQGEFAEAFF | TGTGCCAGCAGCTCAACGAGACAGGGGGAGTTCGCTGAAGCTTTCTTT
TRBJ1-2 | TRBV5-1 | - | - | CASSNVQGIGYTF | TGCGCCAGCAGCAACGTCCAGGGAATTGGCTACACCTTC
TRBJ2-1 | TRBV11-2 | - | TRBD1 | CASSSRTGVGNEQFF | TGTGCCAGCAGCTCTCGGACAGGGGTTGGCAATGAGCAGTTCTTC
TRBJ1-3 | TRBV11-2 | - | - | CASSRPSSGNTIYF | TGTGCCAGCAGTCGACCGAGCTCTGGAAACACCATATATTTT
TRBJ2-1 | TRBV7-3 | few | - | CASSPPPPDNEQFF | TGTGCCAGCAGCCCACCCCCTCCGGACAATGAGCAGTTCTTC
TRBJ2-6 | TRBV19 | - | TRBD1 | CASSEGQAFLAGANVLTF | TGTGCCAGCTCGGAGGGACAGGCCTTCCTCGCCGGGGCCAACGTCCTGACTTTC
TRBJ2-2 | TRBV28 | - | TRBD1 | CASRPGQGIVGELFF | TGTGCCAGCAGACCGGGACAGGGTATCGTCGGGGAGCTGTTTTTT
TRBJ1-5 | TRBV7-2 | - | TRBD1 | CASSPKRDSLNQPQHF | TGTGCCAGCAGCCCTAAACGGGACAGCTTAAATCAGCCCCAGCATTTT
TRBJ1-4 | TRBV2 | - | - | CASSVRATYEKLFF | TGTGCCAGCAGTGTTCGGGCAACCTATGAAAAACTGTTTTTT
TRBJ1-5 | TRBV6-5 | few | TRBD1 | CASSLRTGGNQPQHF | TGTGCCAGCAGTCTCAGGACAGGGGGCAATCAGCCCCAGCATTTT
TRBJ1-3 | TRBV19 | - | - | CASSDSGSSGNTIYF | TGTGCCAGTAGTGACAGTGGATCCTCTGGAAACACCATATATTTT
TRBJ2-1 | TRBV28 | once | - | CASRLPRQGGYNEQFF | TGTGCCAGCAGGCTACCACGGCAGGGGGGTTACAATGAGCAGTTCTTC
TRBJ1-1 | TRBV30 | - | - | CAWRGGTEAFF | TGTGCCTGGAGAGGGGGCACTGAAGCTTTCTTT
TRBJ1-1 | TRBV2 | - | - | CASSGRARADSEAFF | TGTGCCAGCAGTGGTAGAGCAAGGGCTGACTCTGAAGCTTTCTTT